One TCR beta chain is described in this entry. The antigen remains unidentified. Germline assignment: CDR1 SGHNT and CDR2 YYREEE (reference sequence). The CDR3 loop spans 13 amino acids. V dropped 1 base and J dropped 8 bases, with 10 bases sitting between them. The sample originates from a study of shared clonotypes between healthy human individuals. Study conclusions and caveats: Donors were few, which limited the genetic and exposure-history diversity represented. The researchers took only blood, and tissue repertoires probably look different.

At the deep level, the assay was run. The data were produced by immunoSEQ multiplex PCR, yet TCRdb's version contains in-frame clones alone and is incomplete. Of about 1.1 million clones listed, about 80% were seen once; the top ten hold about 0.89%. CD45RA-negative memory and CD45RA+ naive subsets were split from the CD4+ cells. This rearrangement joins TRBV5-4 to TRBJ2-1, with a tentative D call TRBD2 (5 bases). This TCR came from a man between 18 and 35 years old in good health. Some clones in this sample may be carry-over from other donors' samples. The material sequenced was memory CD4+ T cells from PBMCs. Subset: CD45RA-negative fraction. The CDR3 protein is CASSLIGVDEQFF. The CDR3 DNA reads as TGTGCCAGCAGCTTGATCGGGGTCGATGAGCAGTTCTTC.